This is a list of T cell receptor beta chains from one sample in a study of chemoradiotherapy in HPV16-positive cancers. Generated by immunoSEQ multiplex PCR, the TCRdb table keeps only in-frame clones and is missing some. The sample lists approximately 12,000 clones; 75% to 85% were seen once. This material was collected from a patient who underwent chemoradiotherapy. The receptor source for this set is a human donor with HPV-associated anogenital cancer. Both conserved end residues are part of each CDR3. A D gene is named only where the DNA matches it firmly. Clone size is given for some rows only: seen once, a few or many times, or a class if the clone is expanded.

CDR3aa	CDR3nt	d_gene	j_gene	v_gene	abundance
CAWSVPSNQPQHF	TGTGCCTGGAGTGTACCTAGCAATCAGCCCCAGCATTTT	.	TRBJ1-5	TRBV30	.
CASSVEGALGYTF	TGTGCCAGCAGCGTAGAGGGGGCGCTGGGCTACACCTTC	TRBD1	TRBJ1-2	TRBV9	.
CASSVGLGGGYTF	TGTGCCAGCAGCGTAGGGCTGGGTGGGGGCTACACCTTC	.	TRBJ1-2	TRBV9	.
CSFSRGREAFF	TGCAGCTTTTCGAGGGGGCGGGAAGCTTTCTTT	TRBD1	TRBJ1-1	TRBV29-1	few
CASSYREGVTGYTF	TGTGCCAGCAGCTACAGGGAAGGGGTAACCGGCTACACCTTC	.	TRBJ1-2	TRBV7-2	once
CSVEDPEQSEQFF	TGCAGCGTTGAAGATCCGGAACAGTCTGAGCAGTTCTTC	.	TRBJ2-1	TRBV29-1	.
CASSTRTGLKSPLHF	TGTGCCAGCAGCACCCGGACAGGTCTGAAATCACCCCTCCACTTT	TRBD1	TRBJ1-6	TRBV5-6	.
CASTPRGRAPINPYEQYF	TGTGCCAGCACCCCTCGGGGCAGAGCTCCAATAAATCCCTACGAGCAGTACTTC	.	TRBJ2-7	TRBV27	.
CASSLLPTSRNEQFF	TGCGCCAGCAGCTTGTTGCCGACTAGTAGGAATGAGCAGTTCTTC	.	TRBJ2-1	TRBV5-1	few
CASSEGGQNYYEQYF	TGTGCCAGCAGCGAAGGGGGACAGAACTACTACGAGCAGTACTTC	TRBD1	TRBJ2-7	TRBV9	.
CASSFLTSGGLDTQYF	TGTGCCAGCAGCTTCTTAACTAGCGGGGGTCTGGATACGCAGTATTTT	TRBD2	TRBJ2-3	TRBV11-2	.
CASSPGGLVRQGRIYEQYF	TGTGCCAGCAGCCCGGGGGGACTAGTCAGACAGGGCCGCATCTACGAGCAGTACTTC	.	TRBJ2-7	TRBV4-2	.
CASRELVSSAQPQFF	TGTGCCAGCAGGGAACTGGTCTCTAGCGCCCAGCCGCAGTTCTTC	.	TRBJ2-1	TRBV2	.
CASSPGQSVATEAFF	TGTGCCAGCAGCCCCGGGCAATCGGTTGCCACTGAAGCTTTCTTT	.	TRBJ1-1	TRBV9	.
CASSWGRGGSYGYTF	TGTGCCAGCAGTTGGGGCAGGGGGGGATCCTATGGCTACACCTTC	TRBD1	TRBJ1-2	TRBV28	.
CASSPEIRYSNQPQHF	TGTGCCAGCAGCCCCGAGATCCGGTATAGCAATCAGCCCCAGCATTTT	.	TRBJ1-5	TRBV7-8	few
CASSLEGGYEQYF	TGTGCCAGCAGCTTGGAGGGAGGCTACGAGCAGTACTTC	.	TRBJ2-7	TRBV5-4	.
CASSLTSDSYEQYF	TGTGCCAGCAGCTTAACTAGCGACTCCTACGAGCAGTACTTC	TRBD2	TRBJ2-7	TRBV7-9	.
CASSIRTGRAITEAFF	TGCGCCAGCAGCATCCGGACAGGGAGGGCAATAACTGAAGCTTTCTTT	TRBD1	TRBJ1-1	TRBV4-1	.
CASSQGGEQFF	TGTGCCAGCAGCCAAGGGGGTGAGCAGTTCTTC	.	TRBJ2-1	TRBV4-2	.
CASSLGEGKLFF	TGTGCCAGCAGCTTGGGGGAGGGAAAACTGTTTTTT	.	TRBJ1-4	TRBV5-6	.
CASGSRTPGTDNTEAFF	TGTGCTAGTGGTTCCCGTACCCCCGGGACAGACAACACTGAAGCTTTCTTT	TRBD1	TRBJ1-1	TRBV12-5	.
CASRQGIDGYTF	TGTGCCAGTAGACAGGGGATAGATGGCTACACCTTC	TRBD1	TRBJ1-2	TRBV6-6	.
CATRTQNTEAFF	TGTGCCACCAGGACACAGAACACTGAAGCTTTCTTT	.	TRBJ1-1	TRBV15	few
CASRKQGVSGNTIYF	TGTGCCAGCAGAAAACAGGGGGTCTCTGGAAACACCATATATTTT	TRBD1	TRBJ1-3	TRBV6-5	.
CAIRRSDTEAFF	TGTGCCATCAGGCGCAGTGACACTGAAGCTTTCTTT	.	TRBJ1-1	TRBV10-3	.
CASSQGAANTEAFF	TGCGCCAGCAGCCAAGGGGCTGCGAACACTGAAGCTTTCTTT	.	TRBJ1-1	TRBV4-3	.
CASTNRGGWGGEKLFF	TGTGCCAGCACCAACAGGGGAGGGTGGGGTGGGGAAAAACTGTTTTTT	TRBD1	TRBJ1-4	TRBV7-8	once
CASSSFQRGVSSYEQYF	TGTGCCAGCAGTTCCTTCCAGCGGGGGGTTAGCTCCTACGAGCAGTACTTC	TRBD2	TRBJ2-7	TRBV27	.
CASSVRGEYEQYF	TGTGCCAGCTCCGTCAGGGGGGAGTACGAGCAGTACTTC	.	TRBJ2-7	TRBV2	.
CASSYGDTGELFF	TGTGCCAGCAGTTATGGTGATACCGGGGAGCTGTTTTTT	.	TRBJ2-2	TRBV6-1	.
CSASSQFF	TGCAGTGCTAGCAGTCAGTTCTTC	.	TRBJ2-1	TRBV20-1	.
CASSNPGQGNYEQYF	TGTGCCAGCAGTAATCCGGGACAGGGGAACTACGAGCAGTACTTC	TRBD1	TRBJ2-7	TRBV6-5	.
CASSGPGQGANEQFF	TGTGCCAGCAGCGGCCCGGGACAGGGGGCTAATGAGCAGTTCTTC	TRBD1	TRBJ2-1	TRBV9	.
CASSTPRGEAFF	TGTGCCAGCAGCACCCCCAGGGGTGAGGCTTTCTTT	.	TRBJ1-1	TRBV5-4	few
CASSQGTFRTTTVYSNQPQHF	TGCGCCAGCAGTCAGGGGACATTCCGTACCACGACAGTATATAGCAATCAGCCCCAGCATTTT	.	TRBJ1-5	TRBV23-1	.
CSVGTAEKLFF	TGCAGCGTTGGGACAGCTGAAAAACTGTTTTTT	.	TRBJ1-4	TRBV29-1	once
CAWSVNAAGTDTQYF	TGTGCCTGGAGTGTAAACGCGGCAGGCACAGATACGCAGTATTTT	.	TRBJ2-3	TRBV30	few
CASSIPTGGNYEQYF	TGTGCCAGCAGTATCCCGACAGGGGGGAACTACGAGCAGTACTTC	TRBD1	TRBJ2-7	TRBV28	.
CSVAGRQGNNEKLFF	TGCAGCGTAGCAGGAAGACAGGGGAATAATGAAAAACTGTTTTTT	TRBD1	TRBJ1-4	TRBV29-1	.
CASSLVGSYGYTF	TGTGCCAGCAGCTTGGTGGGGAGCTATGGCTACACCTTC	.	TRBJ1-2	TRBV5-6	.
CASSIEEQMNTEAFF	TGTGCCAGTAGTATAGAGGAACAGATGAACACTGAAGCTTTCTTT	.	TRBJ1-1	TRBV19	few
CASSQGNTDTQYF	TGTGCCAGCAGTCAGGGCAACACAGATACGCAGTATTTT	.	TRBJ2-3	TRBV25-1	.
CASSLDGVGAGSYNEQFF	TGTGCCAGCAGCTTAGATGGAGTTGGAGCGGGCTCCTACAATGAGCAGTTCTTC	.	TRBJ2-1	TRBV11-2	.
CASSPRQGAGTDTQYF	TGCGCCAGCAGCCCCCGACAGGGGGCCGGCACAGATACGCAGTATTTT	TRBD1	TRBJ2-3	TRBV4-1	.
CASSMTRSNEKLFF	TGTGCCAGTAGTATGACCAGGAGCAATGAAAAACTGTTTTTT	.	TRBJ1-4	TRBV19	.
CASSQGGEQQYF	TGTGCCAGCAGTCAGGGGGGGGAGCAGCAGTACTTC	.	TRBJ2-7	TRBV5-6	.
CASSAPGTGSEAFF	TGCGCCAGCAGCGCCCCCGGGACAGGGAGTGAAGCTTTCTTT	TRBD1	TRBJ1-1	TRBV5-1	few
CASSVFWGQGVSNEQFF	TGTGCCAGCAGCGTCTTTTGGGGACAGGGGGTTTCCAATGAGCAGTTCTTC	TRBD1	TRBJ2-1	TRBV9	.
CASSPPGLYEQYF	TGTGCCAGCTCACCACCGGGCCTCTACGAGCAGTACTTC	.	TRBJ2-7	TRBV18	.
CASLPTVRSGELFF	TGTGCTAGCCTCCCTACAGTGCGATCCGGGGAGCTGTTTTTT	.	TRBJ2-2	TRBV12-5	.
CASCLGTGGYNEQFF	TGCGCCAGCTGCTTGGGGACAGGGGGGTACAATGAGCAGTTCTTC	TRBD1	TRBJ2-1	TRBV5-1	.
CASKTVEAFF	TGTGCCAGTAAGACGGTTGAAGCTTTCTTT	.	TRBJ1-1	TRBV6-1	few
CASSDRVNQPQHF	TGTGCCAGCAGCGACAGGGTCAATCAGCCCCAGCATTTT	TRBD1	TRBJ1-5	TRBV6-1	once
CASSLTDTQYF	TGTGCCAGCAGCCTCACAGATACGCAGTATTTT	.	TRBJ2-3	TRBV5-4	.
CAWSSPGLAGGSTGELFF	TGTGCCTGGAGTTCTCCGGGGCTAGCGGGGGGAAGCACCGGGGAGCTGTTTTTT	TRBD2	TRBJ2-2	TRBV30	.
CASSTSGGQDEQYF	TGCGCCAGCAGCACGAGCGGGGGGCAGGACGAGCAGTACTTC	TRBD2	TRBJ2-7	TRBV5-1	.
CASSRPPGQGIEAFF	TGTGCCAGCAGCCGACCTCCGGGACAGGGAATTGAAGCTTTCTTT	TRBD1	TRBJ1-1	TRBV28	.
CASSFERGTGLSQYF	TGTGCCAGCAGCTTTGAGCGGGGGACCGGTTTGTCGCAGTATTTT	TRBD2	TRBJ2-3	TRBV13	.